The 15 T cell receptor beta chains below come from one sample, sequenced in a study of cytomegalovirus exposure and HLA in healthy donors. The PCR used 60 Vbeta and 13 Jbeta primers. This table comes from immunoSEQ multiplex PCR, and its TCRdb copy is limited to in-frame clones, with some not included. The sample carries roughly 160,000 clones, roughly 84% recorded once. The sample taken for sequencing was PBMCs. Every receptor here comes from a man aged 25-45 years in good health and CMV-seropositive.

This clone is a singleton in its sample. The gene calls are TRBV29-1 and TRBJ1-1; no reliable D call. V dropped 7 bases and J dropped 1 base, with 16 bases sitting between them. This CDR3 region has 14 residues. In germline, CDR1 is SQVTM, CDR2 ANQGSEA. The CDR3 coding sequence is TGCAGCGCCTCAGTCGGGGTTCGGAACACTGAAGCTTTCTTT. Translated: CSASVGVRNTEAFF.

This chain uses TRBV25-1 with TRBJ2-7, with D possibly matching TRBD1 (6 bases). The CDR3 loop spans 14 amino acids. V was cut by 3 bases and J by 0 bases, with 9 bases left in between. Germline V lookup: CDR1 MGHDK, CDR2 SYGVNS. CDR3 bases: TGTGCCAGCAGTGATGACAGGACCTCCTACGAGCAGTACTTC. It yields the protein CASSDDRTSYEQYF.

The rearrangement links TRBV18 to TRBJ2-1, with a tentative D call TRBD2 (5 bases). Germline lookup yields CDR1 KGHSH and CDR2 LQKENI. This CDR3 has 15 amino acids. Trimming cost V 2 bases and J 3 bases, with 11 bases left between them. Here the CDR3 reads CASSPASGGYNEQFF. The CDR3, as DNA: TGTGCCAGCTCACCAGCGAGCGGAGGCTACAATGAGCAGTTCTTC.

CDR3 amino acids: CASSLAEYGQPQHF. The CDR3 region has the DNA TGTGCCAGCAGCTTGGCCGAGTATGGTCAGCCCCAGCATTTT. V usage is TRBV5-8 and J usage is TRBJ1-5, with D uncertain. This CDR3 is built from 14 residues. With 0 bases removed from V and 6 bases from J, the gap between germline ends came to 10 bases. Germline lookup yields CDR1 SGHTS and CDR2 YDEGEE.

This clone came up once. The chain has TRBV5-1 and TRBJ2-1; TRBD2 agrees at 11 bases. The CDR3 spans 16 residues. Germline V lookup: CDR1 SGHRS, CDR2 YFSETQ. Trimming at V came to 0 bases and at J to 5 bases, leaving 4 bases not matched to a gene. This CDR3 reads CASSLVSSGRNNEQFF. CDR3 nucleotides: TGCGCCAGCAGCTTGGTTTCTAGCGGGAGGAACAATGAGCAGTTCTTC.

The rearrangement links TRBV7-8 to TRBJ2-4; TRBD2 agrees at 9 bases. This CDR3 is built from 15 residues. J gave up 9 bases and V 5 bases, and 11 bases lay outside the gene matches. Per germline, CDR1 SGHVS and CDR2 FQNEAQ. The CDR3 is CASSPSGTLYGIQYF. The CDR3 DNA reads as TGTGCCAGCAGCCCTAGCGGGACGCTGTATGGCATTCAGTACTTC. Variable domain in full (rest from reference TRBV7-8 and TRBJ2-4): GAGVSQSPRYKVAKRGQDVALRCDPISGHVSLFWYQQALGQGPEFLTYFQNEAQLDKSGLPSDRFFAERPEGSVSTLKIQRTQQEDSAVYLCASSPSGTLYGIQYFGAGTRLSVL.

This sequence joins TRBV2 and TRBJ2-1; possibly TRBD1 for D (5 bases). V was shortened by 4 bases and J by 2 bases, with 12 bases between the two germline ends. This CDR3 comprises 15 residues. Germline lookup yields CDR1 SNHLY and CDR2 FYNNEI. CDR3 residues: CASSVGQGTYNEQFF. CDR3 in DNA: TGTGCCAGCAGTGTAGGGCAGGGAACCTACAATGAGCAGTTCTTC.

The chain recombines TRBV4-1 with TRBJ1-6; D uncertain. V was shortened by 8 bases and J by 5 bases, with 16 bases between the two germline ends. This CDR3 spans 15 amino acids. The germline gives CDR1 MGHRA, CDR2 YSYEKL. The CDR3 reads CASQRIHYDNSPLHF. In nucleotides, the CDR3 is TGCGCCAGCCAACGGATTCACTATGATAATTCACCCCTCCACTTT.

The CDR3 loop is CASSTRLRRTEAFF. In DNA, the CDR3 is TGTGCCAGCTCAACGCGACTGAGGCGCACTGAAGCTTTCTTT. V usage is TRBV18 and J usage is TRBJ1-1, with D unclear. The CDR3 is 14 residues long. Germline loops: CDR1 KGHSH, CDR2 LQKENI. V dropped 5 bases and J dropped 4 bases, with 14 bases sitting between them.

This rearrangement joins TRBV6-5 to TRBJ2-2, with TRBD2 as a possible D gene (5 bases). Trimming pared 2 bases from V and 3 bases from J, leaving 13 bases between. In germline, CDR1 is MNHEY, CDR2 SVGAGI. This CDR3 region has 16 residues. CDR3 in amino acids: CASSYVGRADTGELFF. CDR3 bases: TGTGCCAGCAGTTACGTAGGGCGGGCCGACACCGGGGAGCTGTTTTTT.

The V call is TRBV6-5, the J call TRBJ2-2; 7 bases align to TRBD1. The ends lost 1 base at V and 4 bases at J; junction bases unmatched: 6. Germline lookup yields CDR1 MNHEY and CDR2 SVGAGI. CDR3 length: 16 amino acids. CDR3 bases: TGTGCCAGCAGTTACTACAGGGGACGAACCACCGGGGAGCTGTTTTTT. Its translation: CASSYYRGRTTGELFF.

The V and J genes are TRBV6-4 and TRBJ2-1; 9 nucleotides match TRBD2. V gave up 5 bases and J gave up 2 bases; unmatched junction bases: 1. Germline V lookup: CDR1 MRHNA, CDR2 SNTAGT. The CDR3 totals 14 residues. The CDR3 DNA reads TGTGCCAGCAGTTCTAGCGGGACCTACAATGAGCAGTTCTTC. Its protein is CASSSSGTYNEQFF.

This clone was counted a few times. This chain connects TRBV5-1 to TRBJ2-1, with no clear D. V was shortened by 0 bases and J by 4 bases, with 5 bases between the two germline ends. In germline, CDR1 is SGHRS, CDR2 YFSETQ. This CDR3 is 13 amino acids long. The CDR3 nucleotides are TGCGCCAGCAGCTTGGACAGTTACAATGAGCAGTTCTTC. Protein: CASSLDSYNEQFF.

In nucleotides, the CDR3 is TGTGCCAGCAGCGAGGGACTAGCGGGAGAGTACTCCTACAATGAGCAGTTCTTC. Translated: CASSEGLAGEYSYNEQFF. This chain links TRBV9 with TRBJ2-1; 14 nucleotides line up with TRBD2. V dropped 3 bases and J dropped 0; count of bases not matched to a gene: 5. The CDR3 totals 18 residues. Germline V gene data show CDR1 as SGDLS and CDR2 as YYNGEE.

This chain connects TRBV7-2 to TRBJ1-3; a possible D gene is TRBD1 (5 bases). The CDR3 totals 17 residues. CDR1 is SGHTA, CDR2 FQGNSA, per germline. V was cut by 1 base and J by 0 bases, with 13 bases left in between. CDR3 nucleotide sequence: TGTGCCAGCAGCTTAGAGGAGGGGTCGAGCTCTGGAAACACCATATATTTT. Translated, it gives CASSLEEGSSSGNTIYF.